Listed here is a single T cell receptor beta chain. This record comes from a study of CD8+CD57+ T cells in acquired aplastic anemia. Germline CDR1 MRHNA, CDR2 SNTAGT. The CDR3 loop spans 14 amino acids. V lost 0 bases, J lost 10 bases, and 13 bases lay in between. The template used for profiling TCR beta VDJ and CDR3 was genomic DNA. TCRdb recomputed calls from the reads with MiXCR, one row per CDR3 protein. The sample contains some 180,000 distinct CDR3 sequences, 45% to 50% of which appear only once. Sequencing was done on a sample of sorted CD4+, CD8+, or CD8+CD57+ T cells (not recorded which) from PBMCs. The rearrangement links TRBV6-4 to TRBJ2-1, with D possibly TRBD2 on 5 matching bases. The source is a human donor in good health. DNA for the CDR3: TGTGCCAGCAGTGACTCGATTGAAACGGGGGAGCAGTTCTTC. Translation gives CASSDSIETGEQFF.